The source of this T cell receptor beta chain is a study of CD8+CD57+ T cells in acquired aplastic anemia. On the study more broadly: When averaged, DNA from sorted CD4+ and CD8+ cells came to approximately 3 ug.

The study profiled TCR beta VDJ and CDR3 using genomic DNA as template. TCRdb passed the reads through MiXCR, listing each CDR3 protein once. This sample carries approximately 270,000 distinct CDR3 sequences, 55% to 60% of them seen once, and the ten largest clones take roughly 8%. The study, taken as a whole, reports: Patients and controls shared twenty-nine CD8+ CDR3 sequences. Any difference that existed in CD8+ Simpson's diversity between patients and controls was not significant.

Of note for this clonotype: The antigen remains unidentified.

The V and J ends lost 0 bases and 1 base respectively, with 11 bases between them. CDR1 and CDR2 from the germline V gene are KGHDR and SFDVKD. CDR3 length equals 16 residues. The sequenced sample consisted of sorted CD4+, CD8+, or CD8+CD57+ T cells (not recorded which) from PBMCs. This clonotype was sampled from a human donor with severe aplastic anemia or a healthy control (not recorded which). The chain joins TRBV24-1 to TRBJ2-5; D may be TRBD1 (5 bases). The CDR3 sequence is CATSDLHQGSQETQYF. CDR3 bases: TGTGCCACCAGTGATTTGCACCAGGGCTCCCAAGAGACCCAGTACTTC.